This T cell receptor beta chain was retrieved from a study of glioma-infiltrating T cells. Broader study findings: Only very few CDR3 sequences appeared in both tissue and blood.

The iRepertoire nested amplicon-rescue multiplex PCR amplified TCR alpha and beta CDR3s from RNA. TCRdb re-called the multiplex PCR reads through MiXCR, storing one row per CDR3 protein. The data show roughly 200,000 distinct CDR3 sequences, about 32% seen once. The CDR3 spans 15 residues. Germline CDR1 is MNHEY and CDR2 is SVGEGT. This clonotype was detected only once. What it binds is unknown. Compared with germline, one end of the junction differs, possibly owing to a read error. The TCR originated in a human donor with low-grade glioma or glioblastoma, undergoing nonglioma brain surgery, or in good health (not recorded which). This rearrangement joins TRBV6-2 or TRBV6-3 to TRBJ2-7; D call uncertain. The sequencing sample was made of glioma tissue, nonneoplastic brain tissue, or PBMCs (not recorded which). The CDR3 loop reads CDSTSLFHPDYEQYF. The CDR3 bases are TGTGACAGCACCTCGCTGTTTCACCCGGACTACGAGCAGTACTTC.